The TCR beta chain under discussion was sequenced for a study of blood T cell repertoires in COVID-19. Study overall: PBMCs, B-cell-depleted T cells, or T cells were the source of the cDNA or gDNA that made up the material.

Source study methods: It was from reference gene primer amplification that nucleated cell counts were estimated. Clones were read by immunoSEQ multiplex PCR, and TCRdb kept only the in-frame ones, dropping some. Clone size and the V and J calls come from that table; the DNA yielded D and trimming. The sample holds over 150,000 clones; roughly four fifths are singletons and the top ten take about 6.9%. Germline V lookup: CDR1 KGHSH, CDR2 LQKENI. This CDR3 is 17 amino acids long. The junction had 11 bases not matched to a gene; V was cut back by 4 bases and J by 8 bases. The chain joins TRBV18 to TRBJ1-4; 12 bases match TRBD1. The sequence was collected from a human donor with acute or convalescent COVID-19. The donor label of this sample is uncertain. The source material was peripheral blood. The CDR3, as DNA: TGTGCCAGCTCACGGGACAGGGGGCGCGAATCTGGGGAAAAACTGTTTTTT. Translation: CASSRDRGRESGEKLFF.